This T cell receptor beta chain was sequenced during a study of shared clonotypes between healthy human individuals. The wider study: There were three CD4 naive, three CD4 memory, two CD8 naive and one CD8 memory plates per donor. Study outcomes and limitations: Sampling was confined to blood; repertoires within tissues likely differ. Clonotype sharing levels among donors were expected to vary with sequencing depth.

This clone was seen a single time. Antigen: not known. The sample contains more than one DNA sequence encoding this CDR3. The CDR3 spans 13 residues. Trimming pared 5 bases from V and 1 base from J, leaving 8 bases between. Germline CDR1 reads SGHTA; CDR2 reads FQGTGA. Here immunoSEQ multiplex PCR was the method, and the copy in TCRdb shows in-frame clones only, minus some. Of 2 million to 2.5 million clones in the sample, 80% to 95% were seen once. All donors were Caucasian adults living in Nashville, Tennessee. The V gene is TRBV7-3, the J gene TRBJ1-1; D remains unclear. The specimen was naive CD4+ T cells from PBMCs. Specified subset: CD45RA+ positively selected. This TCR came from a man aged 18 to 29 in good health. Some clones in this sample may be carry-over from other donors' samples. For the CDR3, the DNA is TGTGCCAGCAGCCCGACCGGGAACACTGAAGCTTTCTTT. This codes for CASSPTGNTEAFF.